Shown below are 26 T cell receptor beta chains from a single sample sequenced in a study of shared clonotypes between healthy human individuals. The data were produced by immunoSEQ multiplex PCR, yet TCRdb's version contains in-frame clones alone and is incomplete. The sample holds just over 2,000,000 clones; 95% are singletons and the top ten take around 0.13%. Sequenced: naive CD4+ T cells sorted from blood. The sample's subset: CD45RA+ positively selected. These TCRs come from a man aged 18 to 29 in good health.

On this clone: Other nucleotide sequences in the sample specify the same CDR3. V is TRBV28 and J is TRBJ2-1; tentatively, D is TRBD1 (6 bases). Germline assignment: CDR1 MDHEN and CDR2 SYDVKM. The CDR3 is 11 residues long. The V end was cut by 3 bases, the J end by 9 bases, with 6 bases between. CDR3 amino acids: CASSFRGEQFF. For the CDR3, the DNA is TGTGCCAGCAGTTTCAGGGGTGAGCAGTTCTTC.

The CDR3 region has the DNA TGTGCCATCAGTCTGGGTCTTCAAGGGGTCGATACGCAGTATTTT. Amino acid sequence: CAISLGLQGVDTQYF. The rearrangement joins TRBV10-3 to TRBJ2-3; D might be TRBD1 (5 bases). This CDR3 has 15 residues. Trimming left V 5 bases short and J 6 bases short, with 18 bases between. Germline V gene lookup returns CDR1 ENHRY and CDR2 SYGVKD.

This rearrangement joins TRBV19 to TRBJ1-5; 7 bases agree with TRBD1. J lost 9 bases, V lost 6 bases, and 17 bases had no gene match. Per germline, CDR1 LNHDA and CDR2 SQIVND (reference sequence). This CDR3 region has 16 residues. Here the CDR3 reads CASRKMGEGAQRPQHF. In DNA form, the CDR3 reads TGTGCCAGTAGGAAAATGGGGGAGGGGGCGCAGCGGCCCCAGCATTTT.

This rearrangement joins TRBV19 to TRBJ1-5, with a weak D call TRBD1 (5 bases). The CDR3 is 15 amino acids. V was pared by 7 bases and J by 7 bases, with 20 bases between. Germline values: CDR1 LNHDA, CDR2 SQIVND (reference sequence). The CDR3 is CASNRPGPGHQPQHF. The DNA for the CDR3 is TGTGCCAGTAACCGCCCGGGGCCCGGTCACCAGCCCCAGCATTTT.

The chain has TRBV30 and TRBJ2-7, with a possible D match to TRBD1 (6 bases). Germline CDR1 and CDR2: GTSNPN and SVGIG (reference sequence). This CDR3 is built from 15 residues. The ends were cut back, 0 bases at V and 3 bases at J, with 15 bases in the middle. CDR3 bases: TGTGCCTGGAGTGTGGGGAAACAGGGCGGCTACGAGCAGTACTTC. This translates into CAWSVGKQGGYEQYF.

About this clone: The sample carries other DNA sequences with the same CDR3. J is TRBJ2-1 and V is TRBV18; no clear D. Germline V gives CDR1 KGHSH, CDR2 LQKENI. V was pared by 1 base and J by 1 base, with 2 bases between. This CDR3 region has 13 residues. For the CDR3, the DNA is TGTGCCAGCTCACCACTATCCTACAATGAGCAGTTCTTC. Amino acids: CASSPLSYNEQFF.

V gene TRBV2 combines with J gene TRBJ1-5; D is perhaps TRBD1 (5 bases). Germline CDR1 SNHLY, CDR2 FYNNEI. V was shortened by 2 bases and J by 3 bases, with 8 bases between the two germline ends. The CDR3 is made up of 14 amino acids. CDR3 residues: CASSERGHNQPQHF. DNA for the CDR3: TGTGCCAGCAGTGAAAGGGGTCACAATCAGCCCCAGCATTTT.

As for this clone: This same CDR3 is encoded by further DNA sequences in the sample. CDR3 nucleotides: TGTGCCAGCAGTGAGGGACTAGCGGGGGGACAAGAGACCCAGTACTTC. Protein product: CASSEGLAGGQETQYF. The V call is TRBV6-1, the J call TRBJ2-5; the match to TRBD2 covers 15 bases. With V trimmed by 3 bases and J by 2 bases, 1 base remained unmatched. Germline assignment: CDR1 MNHNS and CDR2 SASEGT. The CDR3 runs to 16 residues.

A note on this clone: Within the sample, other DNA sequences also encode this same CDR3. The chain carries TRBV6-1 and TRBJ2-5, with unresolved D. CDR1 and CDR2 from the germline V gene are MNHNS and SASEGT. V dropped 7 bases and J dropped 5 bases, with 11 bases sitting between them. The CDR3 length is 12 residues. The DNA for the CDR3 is TGTGCCAGCATCTGGTCCGGGGAGACCCAGTACTTC. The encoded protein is CASIWSGETQYF.

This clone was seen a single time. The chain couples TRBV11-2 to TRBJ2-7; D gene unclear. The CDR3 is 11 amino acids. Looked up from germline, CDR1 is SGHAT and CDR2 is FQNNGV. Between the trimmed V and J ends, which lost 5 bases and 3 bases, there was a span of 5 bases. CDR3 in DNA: TGTGCCAGCAGCCAGATCTACGAGCAGTACTTC. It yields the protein CASSQIYEQYF. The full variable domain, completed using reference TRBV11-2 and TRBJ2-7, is EAGVAQSPRYKIIEKRQSVAFWCNPISGHATLYWYQQILGQGPKLLIQFQNNGVVDDSQLPKDRFSAERLKGVDSTLKIQPAKLEDSAVYLCASSQIYEQYFGPGTRLTVT.

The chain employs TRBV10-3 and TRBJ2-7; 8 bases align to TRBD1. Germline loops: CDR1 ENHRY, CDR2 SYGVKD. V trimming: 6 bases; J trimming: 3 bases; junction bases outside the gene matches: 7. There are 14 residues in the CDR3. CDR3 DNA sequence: TGTGCCATCAGATTGACAGGGGTAAGCTACGAGCAGTACTTC. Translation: CAIRLTGVSYEQYF.

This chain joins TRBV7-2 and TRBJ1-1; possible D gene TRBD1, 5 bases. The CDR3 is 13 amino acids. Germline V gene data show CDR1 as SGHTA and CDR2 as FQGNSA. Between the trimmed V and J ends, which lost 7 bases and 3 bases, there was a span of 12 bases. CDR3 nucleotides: TGTGCCAGCACCCCGGGGGGAGACACTGAAGCTTTCTTT. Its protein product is CASTPGGDTEAFF.

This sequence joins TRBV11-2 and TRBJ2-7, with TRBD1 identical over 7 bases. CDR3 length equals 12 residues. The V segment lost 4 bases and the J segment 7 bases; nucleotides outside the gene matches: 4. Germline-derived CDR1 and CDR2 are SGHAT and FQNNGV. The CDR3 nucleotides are TGTGCCAGCAGCTCACAGGGGCGGGAGCAGTACTTC. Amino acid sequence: CASSSQGREQYF.

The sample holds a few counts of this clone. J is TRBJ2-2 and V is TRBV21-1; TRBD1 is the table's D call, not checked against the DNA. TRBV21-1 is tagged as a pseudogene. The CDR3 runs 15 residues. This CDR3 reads CASSASGTDTGELFF. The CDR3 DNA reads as TGTGCCAGCAGCGCGTCCGGGACAGACACCGGGGAGCTGTTTTTT.

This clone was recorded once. CDR3 in DNA: TGTGCCAGTAGTGAGAGAGGTCCCCAGCATTTT. This encodes CASSERGPQHF. This chain joins TRBV19 and TRBJ1-5; D uncertain. The CDR3 has 11 amino acids. Germline V CDR1 and CDR2: LNHDA, SQIVND (reference sequence). The V end was cut by 5 bases, the J end by 10 bases, with 9 bases between.

The CDR3 DNA reads TGTGCCAGCAGAGGGACTAGCGGGACCCAGTACTTC. Its protein is CASRGTSGTQYF. The rearrangement uses TRBV6-1 and TRBJ2-5, with 11 bases lining up with TRBD2. Germline CDR1 reads MNHNS; CDR2 reads SASEGT. This CDR3 region has 12 residues. Trimming at V came to 6 bases and at J to 7 bases, leaving 1 base not matched to a gene.

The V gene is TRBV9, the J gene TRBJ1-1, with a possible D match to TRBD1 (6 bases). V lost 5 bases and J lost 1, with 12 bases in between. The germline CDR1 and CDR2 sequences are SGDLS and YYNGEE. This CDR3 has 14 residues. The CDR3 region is CASSNRGANTEAFF. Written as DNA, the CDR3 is TGTGCCAGCAGTAATCGGGGGGCGAACACTGAAGCTTTCTTT. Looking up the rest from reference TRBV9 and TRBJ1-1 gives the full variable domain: DSGVTQTPKHLITATGQRVTLRCSPRSGDLSVYWYQQSLDQGLQFLIQYYNGEERAKGNILERFSAQQFPDLHSELNLSSLELGDSALYFCASSNRGANTEAFFGQGTRLTVV.

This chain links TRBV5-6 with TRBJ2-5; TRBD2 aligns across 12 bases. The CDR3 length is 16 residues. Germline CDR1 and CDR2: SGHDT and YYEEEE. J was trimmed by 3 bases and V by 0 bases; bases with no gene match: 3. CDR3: CASSLVGLAGKETQYF. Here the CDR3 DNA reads TGTGCCAGCAGCTTGGTAGGACTAGCGGGGAAAGAGACCCAGTACTTC.

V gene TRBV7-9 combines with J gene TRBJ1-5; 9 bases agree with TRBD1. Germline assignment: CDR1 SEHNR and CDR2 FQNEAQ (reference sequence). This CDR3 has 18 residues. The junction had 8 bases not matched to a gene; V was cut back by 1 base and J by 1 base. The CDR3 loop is CASSLEGQGRTSNQPQHF. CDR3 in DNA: TGTGCCAGCAGCTTAGAGGGACAGGGAAGGACGAGCAATCAGCCCCAGCATTTT.

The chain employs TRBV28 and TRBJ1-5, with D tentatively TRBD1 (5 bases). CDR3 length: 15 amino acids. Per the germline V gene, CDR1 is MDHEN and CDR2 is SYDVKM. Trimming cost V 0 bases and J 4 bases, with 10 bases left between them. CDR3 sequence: CASSLWGPTNQPQHF. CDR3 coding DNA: TGTGCCAGCAGTTTATGGGGACCAACGAATCAGCCCCAGCATTTT.

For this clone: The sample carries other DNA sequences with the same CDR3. CDR3 in DNA: TGTGCCAGCAGCTCGACAGGGGGTAATTCACCCCTCCACTTT. This encodes CASSSTGGNSPLHF. The chain carries TRBV7-3 and TRBJ1-6, with 9 bases fitting TRBD1. The CDR3 consists of 14 residues. Germline V gene sequence: CDR1 SGHTA, CDR2 FQGTGA. Trimming at V came to 4 bases and at J to 6 bases, leaving 1 base not matched to a gene.

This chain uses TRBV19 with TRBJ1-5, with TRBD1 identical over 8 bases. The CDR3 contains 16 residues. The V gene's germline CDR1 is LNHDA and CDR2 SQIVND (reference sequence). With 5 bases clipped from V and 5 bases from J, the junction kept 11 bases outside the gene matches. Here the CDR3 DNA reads TGTGCCAGTAGTGCCGACAGGGGTTCGACCGATCAGCCCCAGCATTTT. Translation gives CASSADRGSTDQPQHF.

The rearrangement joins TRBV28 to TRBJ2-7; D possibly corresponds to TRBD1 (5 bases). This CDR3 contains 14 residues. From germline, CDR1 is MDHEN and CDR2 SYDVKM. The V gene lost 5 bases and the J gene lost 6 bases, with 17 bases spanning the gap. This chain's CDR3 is CASSQPQQGGEQYF. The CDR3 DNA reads TGTGCCAGCAGTCAACCACAGCAGGGCGGCGAGCAGTACTTC.

CDR3: CASSNRDRTSTDTQYF. The CDR3 DNA follows: TGTGCCAGCAGCAACCGGGACAGGACAAGCACAGATACGCAGTATTTT. The chain carries TRBV7-9 and TRBJ2-3, with 8 nucleotides matching TRBD1. Germline V gene lookup returns CDR1 SEHNR and CDR2 FQNEAQ (reference sequence). V dropped 5 bases and J dropped 0; count of bases not matched to a gene: 7. This CDR3 region has 16 residues.

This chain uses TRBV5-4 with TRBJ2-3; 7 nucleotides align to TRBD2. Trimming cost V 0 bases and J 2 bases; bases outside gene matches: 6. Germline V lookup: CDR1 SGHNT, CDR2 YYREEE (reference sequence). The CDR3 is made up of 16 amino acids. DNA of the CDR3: TGTGCCAGCAGCTTGGGCCTAGCGGCCACCACAGATACGCAGTATTTT. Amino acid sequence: CASSLGLAATTDTQYF. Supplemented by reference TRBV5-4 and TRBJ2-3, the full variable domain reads ETGVTQSPTHLIKTRGQQVTLRCSSQSGHNTVSWYQQALGQGPQFIFQYYREEENGRGNFPPRFSGLQFPNYSSELNVNALELDDSALYLCASSLGLAATTDTQYFGPGTRLTVL.

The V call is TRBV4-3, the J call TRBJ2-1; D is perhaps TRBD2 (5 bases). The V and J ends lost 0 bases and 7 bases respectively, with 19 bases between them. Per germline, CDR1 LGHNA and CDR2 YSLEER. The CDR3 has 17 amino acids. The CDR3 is CASSQDLGGRRWNEQFF. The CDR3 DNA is TGCGCCAGCAGCCAAGATCTGGGCGGGCGGAGATGGAATGAGCAGTTCTTC.